A selection of T cell receptor beta chains follows, all from one sample in a study of metastatic and nonmetastatic thyroid tumors. TCRdb recomputed clones from the PCR reads via MiXCR. The data contain tens of thousands of clones, roughly 21% of them seen just once; the ten biggest clones take up approximately 8%. Sequences were obtained from blood. The source is a female donor with papillary thyroid cancer or a benign thyroid nodule (not recorded which). Some clones in this sample may be carry-over from other donors' samples. The conserved cysteine and the conserved F or W are not part of the CDR3 here.

v_call	j_call	cdr3_aa
TRBV7-3	TRBJ2-7	ASSPSGTTYEQY
TRBV30	TRBJ2-7	AWSAGLYEQY
TRBV20-1	TRBJ1-2	SASLDGTYVYT
TRBV28	TRBJ1-2	ASRPPGQTDYGYT
TRBV27	TRBJ1-1	ASAGGRNTEAF
TRBV2	TRBJ2-1	ASTREPHNEQF
TRBV4-1	TRBJ1-5	ASSAPDIFQPQH
TRBV3-1	TRBJ1-1	ASSQFNSEAF
TRBV5-5	TRBJ1-2	ASSPWTANYGYT
TRBV28	TRBJ2-1	ASSDNNEQF
TRBV5-6	TRBJ1-5	ASSLSGGSNQPQH
TRBV4-2	TRBJ2-7	ASSPSPGSSLYEQY
TRBV2	TRBJ1-2	ASRPGPTAGYGYT
TRBV30	TRBJ1-1	AWSNGQGSLTEAF
TRBV27	TRBJ2-4	ASSSSGTGLAKNIQY
TRBV20-1	TRBJ1-4	SARPRGEKLF
TRBV6-2/TRBV6-3	TRBJ2-1	ASRATSGGGHEQF
TRBV12-3/TRBV12-4	TRBJ2-2	ASSLDWTGTGELF
TRBV7-6	TRBJ2-3	ASSLAPPSGSANTQY
TRBV7-9	TRBJ1-2	ASSLEQLYGYT
TRBV3-1	TRBJ2-3	ASSQGLRGDTDTQY
TRBV28	TRBJ1-6	ASGLRGTNSPLH
TRBV27	TRBJ2-2	ASSLVLGSGELF
TRBV7-3	TRBJ1-4	ASSPKGAGEKLF
TRBV6-1	TRBJ2-7	ASKPTGVGEQY
TRBV19	TRBJ1-6	ATTEGFPPNSPLH
TRBV7-3	TRBJ2-2	ASSPRRGGTGELF
TRBV19	TRBJ1-1	ASSIVAQDTEAF
TRBV5-1	TRBJ2-6	ASSLTLSGANVLT
TRBV5-1	TRBJ2-2	ASSLGPGLADLTGELF
TRBV6-1	TRBJ1-1	VSRTGQGDTEAF
TRBV12-3/TRBV12-4	TRBJ2-5	ASSPRQGAKETQY
TRBV7-2	TRBJ1-3	ASTTRGEAGNTIY
TRBV7-9	TRBJ1-2	ASSLGGYGYT
TRBV2	TRBJ2-2	ASRVDSNTGELF
TRBV27	TRBJ2-7	ASSSQIEGNPYEQY
TRBV7-8	TRBJ1-1	ASSRQGGDTEAF
TRBV24-1	TRBJ2-3	ATRESGFADTQY
TRBV2	TRBJ1-6	ASRQQGTDPPLH
TRBV30	TRBJ2-2	AWSSTGVPGGELF
TRBV3-1	TRBJ2-1	ASSPGLAGGFEQF
TRBV6-1	TRBJ2-7	ASSGSYEQY
TRBV5-1	TRBJ2-3	ASSLGQGFTDTQY
TRBV10-3	TRBJ2-7	AIRRGGLAGVVYEQY
TRBV9	TRBJ1-1	ASSVGPEMNTEAF
TRBV19	TRBJ2-5	ASSIELAGGFETQY
TRBV19	TRBJ1-5	ASNGGGSGNQPQH
TRBV20-1	TRBJ1-6	SATGGFDSPLH